This TCR beta chain was recovered during a study of blood T cell repertoires in COVID-19. The CDR3 sequence is 13 residues long. The V gene's germline CDR1 is SGHRS and CDR2 YFSETQ. V lost 0 bases, J lost 5 bases, and 8 bases lay in between. Authors' analysis steps: Cell counts per sample came from amplifying reference gene primers. Using immunoSEQ multiplex PCR, the repertoire was profiled, and TCRdb retains in-frame clones only, with some absent. Clonal size and the V and J genes are those of that table, whereas D and trimming came from the DNA. The table includes 68,000 or so clones, roughly 80% detected once.

The specimen was peripheral blood. The chain couples TRBV5-1 to TRBJ2-5; TRBD2 might be the D (6 bases). This clonotype was obtained from a woman aged 45-60 years with acute or convalescent COVID-19. The CDR3 DNA is TGCGCCAGCAGCTTGGAAGGAGGGGAGACCCAGTACTTC. Its translation: CASSLEGGETQYF.